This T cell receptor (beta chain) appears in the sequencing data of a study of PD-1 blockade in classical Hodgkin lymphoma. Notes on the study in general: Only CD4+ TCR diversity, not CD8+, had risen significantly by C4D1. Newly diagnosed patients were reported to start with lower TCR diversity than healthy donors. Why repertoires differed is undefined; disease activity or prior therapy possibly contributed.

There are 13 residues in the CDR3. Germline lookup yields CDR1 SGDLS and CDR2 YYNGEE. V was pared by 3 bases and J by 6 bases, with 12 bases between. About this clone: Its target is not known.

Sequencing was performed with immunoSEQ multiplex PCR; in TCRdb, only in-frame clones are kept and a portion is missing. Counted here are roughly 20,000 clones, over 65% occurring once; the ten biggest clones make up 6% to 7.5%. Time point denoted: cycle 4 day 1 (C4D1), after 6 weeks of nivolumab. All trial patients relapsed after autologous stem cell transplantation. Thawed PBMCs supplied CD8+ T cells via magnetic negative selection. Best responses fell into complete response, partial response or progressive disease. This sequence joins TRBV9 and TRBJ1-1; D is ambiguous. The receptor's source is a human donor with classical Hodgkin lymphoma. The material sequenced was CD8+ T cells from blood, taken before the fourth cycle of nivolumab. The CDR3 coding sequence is TGTGCCAGCAGCGGGATTATGGGGTCTGAAGCTTTCTTT. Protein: CASSGIMGSEAFF.